This is a list of T cell receptor beta chains from one sample in a study of immune evolution from preneoplasia to lung adenocarcinoma. Generated by immunoSEQ multiplex PCR, the TCRdb table keeps only in-frame clones and is missing some. The data hold about 7,800 clones, with roughly 72% observed a single time. The sample comprised FFPE lung adenocarcinoma in situ tissue. These TCRs come from a donor of 70 years or more with lung adenocarcinoma. Some clones in this sample may be carry-over from other donors' samples. The CDR3 runs from the conserved cysteine through the conserved F or W. A D gene is named only where the DNA matches it firmly. Not every row has a clone size; where given, it reads once, few, many or a size class.

>TRBV7-9|.|TRBJ2-5|.
TGTGCCAGCAGCTTCGGAGGGGGCCTACAAGAGACCCAGTACTTC
CASSFGGGLQETQYF
>TRBV18|.|TRBJ1-5|.
TGTGCCAGCTCACCGGGAGGCGACCAGCCCCAGCATTTT
CASSPGGDQPQHF
>TRBV4-2|.|TRBJ2-5|.
TGTGCCAGCAGCCAAGGTCAGGGGAGGGCCTCCCTAGAGACCCAGTACTTC
CASSQGQGRASLETQYF
>TRBV5-1|TRBD1|TRBJ2-1|.
TGCGCCAGCAGCACGTTGACAGGGAGTGGAAATGAGCAGTTCTTC
CASSTLTGSGNEQFF
>TRBV28|TRBD1|TRBJ1-6|few
TGTGCCAGCATCCCCGGACAGGGTTCACCCCTCCACTTT
CASIPGQGSPLHF
>TRBV7-8|TRBD1|TRBJ2-7|.
TGTGCCAGCAGCTTAGCGCTGTTTAGGGACAGCTACGAGCAGTACTTC
CASSLALFRDSYEQYF
>TRBV30|.|TRBJ1-3|.
TGTGTCTGGACGGTAGCGGGGGCGTCTGGTGGAAACACCATATATTTT
CVWTVAGASGGNTIYF
>TRBV5-1|.|TRBJ2-5|once
TGCGCCAGCAGCCCAGGGGTTGGGGAGACCCAGTACTTC
CASSPGVGETQYF
>TRBV7-6|.|TRBJ2-7|.
TGTGCCAGCAGCCCGCCACGGGGCTTGGGGAATTACGAGCAGTACTTC
CASSPPRGLGNYEQYF
>TRBV28|TRBD2|TRBJ2-3|.
TGTGCCAGCAGCCGGAGCGGGGGCAGGGATACGCAGTATTTT
CASSRSGGRDTQYF
>TRBV7-3|.|TRBJ2-7|few
TGTGCCAGCAGCTTAGCGTCTGGCGCCTACGAGCAGTACTTC
CASSLASGAYEQYF
>TRBV15|TRBD2|TRBJ2-2|.
TGTGCCACCACCCCCGGGGCCCTAGCGGGGGTCGACACCGGGGAGCTGTTTTTT
CATTPGALAGVDTGELFF
>TRBV5-1|.|TRBJ1-5|few
TGCGCCAGCAGCTTGGGGCCCGATCAGCCCCAGCATTTT
CASSLGPDQPQHF
>TRBV5-1|.|TRBJ1-2|.
TGCGCCACCCAGGGAGGGGATAACTATGGCTACACCTTC
CATQGGDNYGYTF
>TRBV27|.|TRBJ2-6|.
TGTGCCACCCACCGGGCCTTCGACAGGTCTGGGGCCAACGTCCTGACTTTC
CATHRAFDRSGANVLTF
>TRBV2|TRBD1|TRBJ2-7|.
TGTGCCAGCAGTGAACTGGACAGGAGCTCCTACGAGCAGTACTTC
CASSELDRSSYEQYF
>TRBV30|.|TRBJ2-1|.
TGTGCCTGGGAAAGTACGGACACCTCCTACAATGAGCAGTTCTTC
CAWESTDTSYNEQFF
>TRBV7-6|.|TRBJ1-3|.
TGTGCCAGCTCTGGCGAGACAGAAGGAAACACCATATATTTT
CASSGETEGNTIYF
>TRBV2|.|TRBJ1-1|.
TGTGCCAGCGGCCCAGGGAGGTTCGCTGAAGCTTTCTTT
CASGPGRFAEAFF
>TRBV19|.|TRBJ1-2|.
TGTGCCAGTAGTATAGGCGAGGACTATGGCTACACCTTC
CASSIGEDYGYTF
>TRBV5-6|.|TRBJ1-1|.
TGTGCCAGCTCTCCCGGGACTCCTGCAATGAACACTGAAGCTTTCTTT
CASSPGTPAMNTEAFF
>TRBV5-1|TRBD1|TRBJ2-7|.
TGCGCCAGCAGCCCGTCGATCCGGGACAGGGGGGATGAAAAGTACTTC
CASSPSIRDRGDEKYF
>TRBV9|TRBD2|TRBJ2-2|few
TGTGCCAGCAGCACACTAGCGAGGAACACCGGGGAGCTGTTTTTT
CASSTLARNTGELFF
>TRBV2|.|TRBJ2-7|few
TGTGCCAGCAGTGAAGGGCCCTACGAGCAGTACTTC
CASSEGPYEQYF
>TRBV27|.|TRBJ1-1|.
TGTGCCAGCAGTTTACTTTCGCCCGACAGGCCACACACTGAAGCTTTCTTT
CASSLLSPDRPHTEAFF
>TRBV5-1|TRBD1|TRBJ1-3|.
TGCGCCAGCAGCCCTGGGACAGTTGGAAACACCATATATTTT
CASSPGTVGNTIYF
>TRBV11-2|.|TRBJ1-1|large
TGTGCCAGCAGCTTAGGGGGGGATATGACTGAAGCTTTCTTT
CASSLGGDMTEAFF
>TRBV20-1|.|TRBJ1-1|.
TGCAGTGCTCGAAAGAACACTGAAGCTTTCTTT
CSARKNTEAFF
>TRBV7-2|.|TRBJ1-2|once
TGTGCCAGCAGCTTAACACAGAGCTATGGCTACACCTTC
CASSLTQSYGYTF
>TRBV9|.|TRBJ1-6|.
TGTGCCAGCAGCACCGACTCCCTTGGGTCCCTCCACTTT
CASSTDSLGSLHF
>TRBV7-7|.|TRBJ2-5|.
TGTGCTAGCAGCCTTAGCCCATTCGAGCAGACCCAGTACTTC
CASSLSPFEQTQYF
>TRBV25-1|.|TRBJ2-3|.
TGTGCCAGCAGTGATTCTTGGACAGCCACAGATACGCAGTATTTT
CASSDSWTATDTQYF
>TRBV11-3|.|TRBJ2-2|few
TGTGCCAGCAGCTTAGTAGGGGACACCGGGGAGCTGTTTTTT
CASSLVGDTGELFF
>TRBV27|.|TRBJ1-2|once
TGTGCCAGCCGCAACTACCCTTATGGCTACACCTTC
CASRNYPYGYTF
>TRBV29-1|.|TRBJ2-1|.
TGCAGCGCCCCAGGAGAACTCAATGAGCAGTTCTTC
CSAPGELNEQFF
>TRBV7-6|TRBD1|TRBJ2-7|.
TGTGCCAGCAGCGCGACAGGGGGGAGCGAGCAGTACTTC
CASSATGGSEQYF
>TRBV6-6|TRBD1|TRBJ1-4|.
TGTGCCAGCAGACAGGGGCGAAATGAAAAACTGTTTTTT
CASRQGRNEKLFF
>TRBV11-1|TRBD1|TRBJ1-1|few
TGTGCCAGCAGCTTAGTTCGGACAGGGAGGGGACCTGAAGCTTTCTTT
CASSLVRTGRGPEAFF
>TRBV19|.|TRBJ1-1|.
TGTGCCAGTAGTCAAGACCCCGCTAACACTGAAGCTTTCTTT
CASSQDPANTEAFF
>TRBV5-1|TRBD1|TRBJ2-7|.
TGCGCCAGCAGCTGGGGGACAGGTAGCGAGCAGTACTTC
CASSWGTGSEQYF
>TRBV7-8|.|TRBJ1-2|few
TGTGCCAGCAGCTTAGTACAGAGAGCTGGCTACACCTTC
CASSLVQRAGYTF
>TRBV10-1|.|TRBJ1-2|few
TGCGCCAGCAGTCGAATAGTCTACACCTTC
CASSRIVYTF
>TRBV28|TRBD1|TRBJ1-2|once
TGTGCCAGCAGTTACAGGGGTAACTATGGCTACACCTTC
CASSYRGNYGYTF
>TRBV9|TRBD2|TRBJ2-1|.
TGTGCCAGCAGCGTAGGCGGGAGCGGTCTCAATGAGCAGTTCTTC
CASSVGGSGLNEQFF
>TRBV4-1|.|TRBJ1-1|few
TGCGCCAGCAGCCCCCGGTTGGGGGATCGGAACACTGAAGCTTTCTTT
CASSPRLGDRNTEAFF
>TRBV12-5|.|TRBJ1-5|few
TGTGCTAGTGGTTTGGAGGGAGCCTCGATGGGCAATCAGCCCCAGCATTTT
CASGLEGASMGNQPQHF
>TRBV19|TRBD1|TRBJ1-1|.
TGTGCCAGTAGTGTGACAGGGGGGAGCACTGAAGCTTTCTTT
CASSVTGGSTEAFF
>TRBV7-9|.|TRBJ1-1|.
TGTGCCACCTCTAATCATACTGAAGCTTTCTTT
CATSNHTEAFF
>TRBV5-1|.|TRBJ1-2|.
TGCGCCAGCAGCGATCCGGGACGGCTACTCGAGGGCTACACCTTC
CASSDPGRLLEGYTF
>TRBV5-1|.|TRBJ1-1|.
TGCGCCAGCAGCTCGGCATCCGGAAGGGACATTGAAGCTTTCTTT
CASSSASGRDIEAFF